Below, 16 T cell receptor beta chains from the same sample are listed, as sequenced in a study of T-cell reconstitution after alpha-beta-depleted transplantation in children. TCRbeta library preparation incorporated unique molecular identifiers. TCRdb independently ran MiXCR on the PCR reads; one entry per CDR3 protein. The sample lists approximately 500,000 distinct CDR3 sequences; more than 20% were seen once. Specimen: PBMCs, collected before TCRalphabeta/CD19-depleted stem cell transplant. Receptor source: a boy under three years old with Wiskott-Aldrich syndrome, due to receive a stem cell transplant.

The genes are TRBV11-2 and TRBJ1-1; unclear D gene. Germline assignment: CDR1 SGHAT and CDR2 FQNNGV. This CDR3 has 13 amino acids. The V and J ends lost 2 bases and 4 bases respectively, with 8 bases between them. CDR3 in amino acids: CASSLMSITEAFF. The CDR3 DNA follows: TGTGCCAGCAGCTTAATGAGTATCACTGAAGCTTTCTTT.

The rearrangement uses TRBV5-1 and TRBJ2-1, with 10 bases fitting TRBD2. Germline CDR1 SGHRS, CDR2 YFSETQ. This CDR3 region has 17 residues. Trimming at V came to 0 bases and at J to 4 bases, leaving 7 bases not matched to a gene. The CDR3 sequence: CASSLGLAGVGYNEQFF. The CDR3 DNA reads TGCGCCAGCAGCTTGGGGCTAGCGGGAGTGGGGTACAATGAGCAGTTCTTC.

This clonotype turned up a few times. V gene TRBV20-1 combines with J gene TRBJ2-5, with 10 bases identical to TRBD2. The ends lost 3 bases at V and 2 bases at J; junction bases unmatched: 6. The CDR3 totals 15 residues. Looked up from germline, CDR1 is DFQATT and CDR2 is SNEGSKA (reference sequence). The CDR3 here is CSASPLAGVQETQYF. CDR3 DNA sequence: TGCAGTGCTAGCCCCCTAGCGGGGGTTCAAGAGACCCAGTACTTC.

V usage is TRBV29-1 and J usage is TRBJ2-3, with a weak D call TRBD2 (5 bases). Trimming pared 4 bases from V and 0 bases from J, leaving 8 bases between. The CDR3 length is 13 residues. Germline CDR1 and CDR2: SQVTM and ANQGSEA. In DNA form, the CDR3 reads TGCAGCGTTGTTGGAGGTAGCACAGATACGCAGTATTTT. Its translation: CSVVGGSTDTQYF.

The chain is built from TRBV5-6 and TRBJ2-2; 12 bases match TRBD2. From germline, CDR1 is SGHDT and CDR2 YYEEEE. After removal of 3 bases from V and 4 bases from J, the junction contained 4 bases not matched to a gene. The length of the CDR3 is 16 residues. The CDR3 bases are TGTGCCAGCAGCTGGGGGACTAGCGGGTCCACCGGGGAGCTGTTTTTT. Amino acid sequence: CASSWGTSGSTGELFF.

The V and J genes are TRBV2 and TRBJ2-4; 7 positions agree with TRBD1. J lost 5 bases, V lost 8 bases, and 6 bases had no gene match. CDR3 length: 13 residues. CDR1 is SNHLY, CDR2 FYNNEI, per germline. CDR3 residues: CASGTALENIQYF. For the CDR3, the DNA is TGTGCCAGCGGGACAGCCTTAGAAAACATTCAGTACTTC.

The table lists this clonotype with a count of one. The J gene is TRBJ2-1, the V gene TRBV7-8; D unclear. Germline-derived CDR1 and CDR2 are SGHVS and FQNEAQ. Trimming left V 0 bases short and J 7 bases short, with 7 bases between. The length of the CDR3 is 13 residues. The CDR3 coding sequence is TGTGCCAGCAGCTTAGCACAAACAAATGAGCAGTTCTTC. Protein sequence: CASSLAQTNEQFF. Using reference TRBV7-8 and TRBJ2-1 for the parts outside the CDR3, the full variable domain is GAGVSQSPRYKVAKRGQDVALRCDPISGHVSLFWYQQALGQGPEFLTYFQNEAQLDKSGLPSDRFFAERPEGSVSTLKIQRTQQEDSAVYLCASSLAQTNEQFFGPGTRLTVL.

This sequence joins TRBV5-1 and TRBJ2-3; D tentatively fits TRBD1 or TRBD2 (5 bases each). Trimming pared 1 base from V and 2 bases from J, leaving 11 bases between. Per germline, CDR1 SGHRS and CDR2 YFSETQ. CDR3 length equals 15 residues. The CDR3 DNA is TGCGCCAGCAGCTTGCGGAGGACACACACAGATACGCAGTATTTT. Translated, it gives CASSLRRTHTDTQYF.

V gene TRBV28 combines with J gene TRBJ2-7, with a tentative D call TRBD2 (5 bases). Trimming took off 7 bases at V and 0 bases at J, with 16 bases between the two ends. Per germline, CDR1 MDHEN and CDR2 SYDVKM. The CDR3 spans 15 residues. Here the CDR3 DNA reads TGTGCCAGCATTGGGGAGACAATGAGCTCCTACGAGCAGTACTTC. Translating gives CASIGETMSSYEQYF.

The rearrangement joins TRBV4-2 to TRBJ2-1; 14 nucleotides line up with TRBD2. V gave up 4 bases and J gave up 2 bases; unmatched junction bases: 4. CDR3 length: 17 residues. From germline, CDR1 is LGHNA and CDR2 YNFKEQ. CDR3: CASSRRTSGRTYNEQFF. The CDR3 nucleotides are TGTGCCAGCAGCCGACGGACTAGCGGGAGGACCTACAATGAGCAGTTCTTC.

The rearrangement uses TRBV5-1 and TRBJ2-1; 7 nucleotides match TRBD2. J lost 5 bases, V lost 2 bases, and 7 bases had no gene match. The CDR3 runs to 15 residues. CDR1 and CDR2 from the germline V gene are SGHRS and YFSETQ. CDR3 sequence reads: CASSLLGLIHNEQFF. DNA of the CDR3: TGCGCCAGCAGCTTACTGGGACTAATCCACAATGAGCAGTTCTTC.

This clonotype showed up just a few times. This chain joins TRBV19 and TRBJ2-1; TRBD2 matches 14 bases. Germline lookup yields CDR1 LNHDA and CDR2 SQIVND (reference sequence). This CDR3 has 15 residues. The V and J ends lost 7 bases and 4 bases, in that order; junction bases with no gene match: 3. The CDR3 bases are TGTGCCAGTACGACTAGCGGGAGGGCTTACAATGAGCAGTTCTTC. Protein product: CASTTSGRAYNEQFF.

The V gene is TRBV5-1, the J gene TRBJ2-1; TRBD1 is a possible D gene (7 bases). Germline CDR1 reads SGHRS; CDR2 reads YFSETQ. Trimming removed 0 bases at V and 2 bases at J, with 18 bases between. The CDR3 is 18 residues long. The CDR3, as DNA: TGCGCCAGCAGCTTGGCGGCAGGGGGGCGTACGACCTACAATGAGCAGTTCTTC. This translates into CASSLAAGGRTTYNEQFF.

The V and J genes are TRBV9 and TRBJ2-1; 12 bases align to TRBD2. The V gene end was trimmed by 4 bases and the J gene end by 6 bases; junction bases not matched to a gene: 17. The germline CDR1 and CDR2 sequences are SGDLS and YYNGEE. This CDR3 comprises 19 residues. CDR3 region: CASSTLWLAGGPDANEQFF. CDR3 nucleotide sequence: TGTGCCAGCAGCACTTTGTGGCTAGCGGGAGGGCCTGATGCCAATGAGCAGTTCTTC.

V is TRBV29-1 and J is TRBJ2-7, with 8 nucleotides matching TRBD1. V trimming: 4 bases; J trimming: 4 bases; junction bases outside the gene matches: 6. From germline, CDR1 is SQVTM and CDR2 ANQGSEA. CDR3 length equals 13 residues. The CDR3 region has the DNA TGCAGCGTTGCCGGGACAGGTCGGTACGAGCAGTACTTC. Translating gives CSVAGTGRYEQYF.

In its sample, this clonotype was seen a few times. The V call is TRBV24-1, the J call TRBJ2-6, with a weak D call TRBD1 (6 bases). Trimming left V 3 bases short and J 3 bases short, with 17 bases between. The CDR3 loop spans 18 amino acids. Germline CDR1 and CDR2: KGHDR and SFDVKD. CDR3: CATSDRTASFGGANVLTF. As DNA, the CDR3 is TGTGCCACCAGTGATCGGACAGCGAGCTTCGGTGGGGCCAACGTCCTGACTTTC.